This T cell receptor beta chain was obtained from a study of blood T cell repertoires in COVID-19. Across the whole study: The analysed material was cDNA or gDNA that came from T cells, B-cell-depleted T cells, or PBMCs.

This CDR3 comprises 14 residues. CDR1 and CDR2 from the germline V gene are SNHLY and FYNNEI. V was clipped by 6 bases and J by 2 bases; unmatched bases: 5. Generated by immunoSEQ multiplex PCR, the TCRdb table keeps only in-frame clones and is missing some. The sample has around 300,000 clones, approximately 92% seen once; the top ten hold roughly 1.1%. The J gene is TRBJ2-7, the V gene TRBV2, with 9 bases fitting TRBD1. This TCR derives from a woman aged 25 to 39 who had recovered from COVID-19. Sequencing was performed on PBMCs or T cells enriched from blood (not recorded which). The CDR3 sequence is CASRSTGGPYEQYF. Here the CDR3 DNA reads TGTGCCAGCAGATCGACAGGGGGTCCCTACGAGCAGTACTTC.